One T cell receptor beta chain is described in this entry. Its antigen specificity is not known. Base qualities are missing; no much larger clone stands one base away. These data come from a study of blood T cell repertoires in COVID-19 (TCRdb year 2020). Some background on the complete study: Samples covering the acute and convalescent phases of COVID-19 were provided by collaborators in the United States, Italy and Spain. The material from the prospective study consisted of cDNA or gDNA derived from T cells, B-cell-depleted T cells, or PBMCs. Deeply sampled blood TCRbeta repertoires from subjects exposed to, actively infected with, or recovered from COVID-19 were included in the dataset. The repertoires were released in a freely available public database meant as a resource for research on the immune response to SARS-CoV-2. The samples were drawn from the first 160 participants of the ongoing ImmuneRACE study and from 950 to 1,500 subjects provided by 6 global collaborators. A de-identified subject ID, COVID-19 status, age in years and sex were almost always included in the sample metadata. HLA class I and class II types, where available, came from metadata supplied by the sample provider rather than from assay-based typing.

The collaborating institutions used their own protocols to collect whole blood in K2EDTA tubes. For TCRbeta analysis, collaborator samples were shipped as frozen whole blood, as isolated PBMCs, or as DNA extracted from either sample type. The CDR3 runs 16 amino acids, cysteine and phenylalanine included. The CDR3 DNA has 48 bases and is translated from base 1. CDR1 MNHNS and CDR2 SASEGT were looked up in the germline V gene. V loses 6 bases of germline sequence and J loses 1 base, and the interval between the two ends is 15 bases. TCRbeta CDR3 regions were amplified from genomic DNA by means of the immunoSEQ Assay, a bias-controlled multiplex PCR. As for the original processing: The number of nucleated cells in each sample was estimated by amplification of reference gene primers within the assay. To quantify the absolute abundance of each unique TCRbeta CDR3 rearrangement, sequence reads were collapsed and filtered. For each sample, productive Simpson clonality was calculated by taking the square root of Simpson's diversity index across productive rearrangements. The clones in this table, taken by TCRdb from immuneACCESS, are in-frame only. Not every clone is retained; where verified, under half of the shortfall comes from an unresolved V gene, and the cause of the rest is unknown. V, J and clone size are those of that table, while D and trimming were read from the DNA. The sample records roughly 28,000 clones, 88% of which are singletons. 6.5% to 8.5% of the sample is held by the ten biggest clonotypes.

The paper's findings and limits, for the study overall: How much clinical and demographic metadata was included differed by source and by participant, and the metadata was provided uncurated.

The rearranged chain carries TRBV6-1 and TRBJ2-2, with no reliable assignment of the D segment. Sample: peripheral blood. This TCR derives from a woman between 50 and 59 years old with active COVID-19. The CDR3 protein is CASSESLLLNTGELFF. Read as DNA, the sequence is TGTGCCAGCAGCGAAAGCCTCCTTCTGAACACCGGGGAGCTGTTTTTT.